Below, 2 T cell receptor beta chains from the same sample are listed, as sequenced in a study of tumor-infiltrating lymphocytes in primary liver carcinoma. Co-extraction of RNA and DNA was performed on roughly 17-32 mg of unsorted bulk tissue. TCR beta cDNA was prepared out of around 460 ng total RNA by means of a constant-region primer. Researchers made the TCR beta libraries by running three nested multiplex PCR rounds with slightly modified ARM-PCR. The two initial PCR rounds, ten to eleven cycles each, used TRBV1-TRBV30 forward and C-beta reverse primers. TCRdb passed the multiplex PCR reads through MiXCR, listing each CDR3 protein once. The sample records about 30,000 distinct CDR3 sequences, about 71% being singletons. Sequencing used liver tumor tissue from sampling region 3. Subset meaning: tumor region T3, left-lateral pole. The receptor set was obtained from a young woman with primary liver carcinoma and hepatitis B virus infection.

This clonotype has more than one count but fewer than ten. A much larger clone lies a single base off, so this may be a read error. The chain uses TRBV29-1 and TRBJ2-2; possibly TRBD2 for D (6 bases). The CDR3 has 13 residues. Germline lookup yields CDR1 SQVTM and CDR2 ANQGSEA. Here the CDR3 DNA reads TGCAGCGTCACGGGGCATCCGGGCGGGGAGCTGTGTTTT. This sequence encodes CSVTGHPGGELCF.

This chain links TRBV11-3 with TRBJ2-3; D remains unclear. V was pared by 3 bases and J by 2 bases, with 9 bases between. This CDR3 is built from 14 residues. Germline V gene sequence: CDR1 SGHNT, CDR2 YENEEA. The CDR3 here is CASSFRTVTDTQYF. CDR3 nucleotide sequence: TGTGCCAGCAGCTTCCGGACGGTCACAGATACGCAGTATTTT.